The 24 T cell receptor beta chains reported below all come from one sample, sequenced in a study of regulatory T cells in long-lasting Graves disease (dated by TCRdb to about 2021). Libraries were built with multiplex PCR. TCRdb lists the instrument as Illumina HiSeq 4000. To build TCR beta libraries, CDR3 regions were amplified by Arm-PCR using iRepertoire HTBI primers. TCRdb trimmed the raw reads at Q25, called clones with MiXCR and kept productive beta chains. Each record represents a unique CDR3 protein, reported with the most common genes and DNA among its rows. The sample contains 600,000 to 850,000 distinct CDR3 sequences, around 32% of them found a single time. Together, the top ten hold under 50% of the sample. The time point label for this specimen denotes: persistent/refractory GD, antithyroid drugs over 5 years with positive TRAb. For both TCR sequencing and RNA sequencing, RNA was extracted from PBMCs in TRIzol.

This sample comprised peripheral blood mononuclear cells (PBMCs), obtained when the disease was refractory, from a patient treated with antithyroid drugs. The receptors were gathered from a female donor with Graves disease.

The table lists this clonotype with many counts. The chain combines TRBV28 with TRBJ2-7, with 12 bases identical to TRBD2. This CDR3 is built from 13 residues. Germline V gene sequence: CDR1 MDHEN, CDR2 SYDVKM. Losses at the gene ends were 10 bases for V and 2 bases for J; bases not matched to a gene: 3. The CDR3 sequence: CATLAGGPYEQYF. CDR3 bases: TGTGCCACCCTAGCGGGAGGGCCCTACGAGCAGTACTTC.

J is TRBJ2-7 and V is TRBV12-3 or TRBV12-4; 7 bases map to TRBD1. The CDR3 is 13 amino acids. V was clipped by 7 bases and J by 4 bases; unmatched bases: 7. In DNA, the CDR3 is TGTGCCAGCACCCGGGACAGCACATACGAGCAGTACTTC. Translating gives CASTRDSTYEQYF.

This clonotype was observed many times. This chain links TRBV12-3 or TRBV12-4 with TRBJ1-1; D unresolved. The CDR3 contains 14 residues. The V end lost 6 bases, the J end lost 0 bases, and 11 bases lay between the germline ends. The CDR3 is CASRLGRLNTEAFF. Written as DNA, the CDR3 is TGTGCCAGCAGGCTCGGTCGGCTGAACACTGAAGCTTTCTTT.

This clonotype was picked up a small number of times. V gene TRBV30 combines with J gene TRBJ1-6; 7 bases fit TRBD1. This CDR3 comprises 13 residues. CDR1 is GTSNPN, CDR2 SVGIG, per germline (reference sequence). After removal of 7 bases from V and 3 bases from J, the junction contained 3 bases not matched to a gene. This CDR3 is CALRTGYNSPLHF. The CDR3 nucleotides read TGTGCCTTGCGGACAGGCTATAATTCACCCCTCCACTTT.

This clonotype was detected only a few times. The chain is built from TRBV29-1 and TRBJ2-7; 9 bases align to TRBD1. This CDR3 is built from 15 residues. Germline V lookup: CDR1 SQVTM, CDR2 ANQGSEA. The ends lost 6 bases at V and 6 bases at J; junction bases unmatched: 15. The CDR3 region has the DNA TGCAGCGTGGAGAGGGGCGGGACAGGGATTTCCGAGCAGTACTTC. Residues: CSVERGGTGISEQYF.

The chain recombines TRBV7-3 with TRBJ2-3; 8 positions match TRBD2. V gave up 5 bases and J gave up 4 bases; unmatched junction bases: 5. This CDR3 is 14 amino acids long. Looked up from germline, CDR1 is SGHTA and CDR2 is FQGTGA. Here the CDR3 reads CASSRQAGADTQYF. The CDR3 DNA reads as TGTGCCAGCAGCCGACAAGCGGGAGCAGATACGCAGTATTTT.

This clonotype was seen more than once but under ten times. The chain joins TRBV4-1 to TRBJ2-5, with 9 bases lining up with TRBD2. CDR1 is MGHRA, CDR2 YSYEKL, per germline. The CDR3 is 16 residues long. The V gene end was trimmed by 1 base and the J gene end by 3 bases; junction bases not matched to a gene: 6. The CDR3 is CASSQAGTSRKETQYF. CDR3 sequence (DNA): TGCGCCAGCAGCCAAGCCGGGACTAGCAGAAAAGAGACCCAGTACTTC.

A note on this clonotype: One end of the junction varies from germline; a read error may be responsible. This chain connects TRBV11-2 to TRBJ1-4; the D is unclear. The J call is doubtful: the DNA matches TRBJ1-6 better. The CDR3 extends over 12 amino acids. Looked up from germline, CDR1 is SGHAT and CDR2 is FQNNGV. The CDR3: CAGSLAGSPLHF. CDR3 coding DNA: TGTGCCGGCAGCTTAGCCGGTTCACCCCTCCACTTT.

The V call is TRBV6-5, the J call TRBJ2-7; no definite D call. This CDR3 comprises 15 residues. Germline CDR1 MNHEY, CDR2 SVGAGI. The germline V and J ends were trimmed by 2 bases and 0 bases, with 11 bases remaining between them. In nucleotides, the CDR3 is TGTGCCAGCAGTTACCACTGGGCGCCCTCCTACGAGCAGTACTTC. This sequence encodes CASSYHWAPSYEQYF.

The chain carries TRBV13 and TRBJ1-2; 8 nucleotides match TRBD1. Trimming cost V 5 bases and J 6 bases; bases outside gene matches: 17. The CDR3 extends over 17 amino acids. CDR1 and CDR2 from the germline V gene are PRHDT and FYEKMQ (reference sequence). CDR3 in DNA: TGTGCCAGCAGCCCGGTGGGGGCCCAGGGGGCTTTTCATGGCTACACCTTC. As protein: CASSPVGAQGAFHGYTF.

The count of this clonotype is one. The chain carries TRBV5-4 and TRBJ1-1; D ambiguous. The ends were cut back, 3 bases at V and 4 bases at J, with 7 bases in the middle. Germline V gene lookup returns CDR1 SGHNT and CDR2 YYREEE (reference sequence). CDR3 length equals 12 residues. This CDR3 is CASSWEVTEAFF. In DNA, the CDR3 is TGTGCCAGCAGCTGGGAGGTCACTGAAGCTTTCTTT.

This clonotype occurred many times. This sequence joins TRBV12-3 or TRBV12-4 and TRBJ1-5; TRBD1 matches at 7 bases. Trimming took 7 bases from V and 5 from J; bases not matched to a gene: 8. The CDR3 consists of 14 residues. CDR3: CASTLQGIDQPQHF. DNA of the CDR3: TGTGCCAGCACCCTACAGGGGATTGATCAGCCCCAGCATTTT.

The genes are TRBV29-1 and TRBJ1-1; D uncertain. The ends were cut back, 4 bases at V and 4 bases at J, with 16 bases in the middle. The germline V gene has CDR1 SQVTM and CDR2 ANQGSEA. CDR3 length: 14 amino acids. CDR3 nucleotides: TGCAGCGTTGGTCTGTCGTCGATCAGCACTGAAGCTTTCTTT. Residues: CSVGLSSISTEAFF. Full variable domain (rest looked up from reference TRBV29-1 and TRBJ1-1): SAVISQKPSRDICQRGTSLTIQCQVDSQVTMMFWYRQQPGQSLTLIATANQGSEATYESGFVIDKFPISRPNLTFSTLTVSNMSPEDSSIYLCSVGLSSISTEAFFGQGTRLTVV.

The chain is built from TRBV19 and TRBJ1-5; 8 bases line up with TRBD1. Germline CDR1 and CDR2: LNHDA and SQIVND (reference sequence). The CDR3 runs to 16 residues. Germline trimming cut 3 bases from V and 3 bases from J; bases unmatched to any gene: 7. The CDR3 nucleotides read TGTGCCAGTAGTATTCTTCGACAGGGGTACAATCAGCCCCAGCATTTT. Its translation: CASSILRQGYNQPQHF.

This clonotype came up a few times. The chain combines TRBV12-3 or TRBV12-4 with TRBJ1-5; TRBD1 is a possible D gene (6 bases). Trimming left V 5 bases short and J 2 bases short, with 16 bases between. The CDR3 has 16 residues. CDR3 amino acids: CASSPHQGFGNQPQHF. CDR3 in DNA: TGTGCCAGCAGTCCCCACCAGGGGTTTGGCAATCAGCCCCAGCATTTT.

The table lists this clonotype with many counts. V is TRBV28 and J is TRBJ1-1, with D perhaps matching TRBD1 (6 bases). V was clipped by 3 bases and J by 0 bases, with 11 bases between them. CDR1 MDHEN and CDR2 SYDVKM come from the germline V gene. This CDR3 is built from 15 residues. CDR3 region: CASSFARTVNTEAFF. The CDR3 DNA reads TGTGCCAGCAGTTTTGCCAGGACAGTGAACACTGAAGCTTTCTTT.

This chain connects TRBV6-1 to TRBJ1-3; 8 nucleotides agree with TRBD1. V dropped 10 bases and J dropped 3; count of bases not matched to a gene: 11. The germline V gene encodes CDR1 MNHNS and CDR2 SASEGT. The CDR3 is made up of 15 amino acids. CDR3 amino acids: CATRGAGGVGNTIYF. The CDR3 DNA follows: TGTGCCACCAGGGGGGCAGGGGGCGTTGGAAACACCATATATTTT.

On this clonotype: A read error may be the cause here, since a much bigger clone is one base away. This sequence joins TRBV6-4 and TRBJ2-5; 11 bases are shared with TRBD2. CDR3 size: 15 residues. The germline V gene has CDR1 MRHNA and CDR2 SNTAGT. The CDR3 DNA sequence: TGTGCCACCCATTGGGGGACTAGCGGAGGAGAGACCCGGTACTTC. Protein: CATHWGTSGGETRYF.

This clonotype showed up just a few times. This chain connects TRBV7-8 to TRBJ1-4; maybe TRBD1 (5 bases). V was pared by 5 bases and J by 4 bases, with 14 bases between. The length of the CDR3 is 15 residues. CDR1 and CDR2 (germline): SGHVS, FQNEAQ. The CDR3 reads CASSLVGTLNEKLFF. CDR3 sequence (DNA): TGTGCCAGCAGCCTAGTGGGGACCCTTAATGAAAAACTGTTTTTT.

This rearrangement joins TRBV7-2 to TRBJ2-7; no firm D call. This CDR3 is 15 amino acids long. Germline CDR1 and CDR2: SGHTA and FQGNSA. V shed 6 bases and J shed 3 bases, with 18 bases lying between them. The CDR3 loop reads CASRTYATGLYEQYF. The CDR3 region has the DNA TGTGCCAGCAGAACCTACGCTACGGGCCTCTACGAGCAGTACTTC. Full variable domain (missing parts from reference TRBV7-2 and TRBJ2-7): GAGVSQSPSNKVTEKGKDVELRCDPISGHTALYWYRQSLGQGLEFLIYFQGNSAPDKSGLPSDRFSAERTGGSVSTLTIQRTQQEDSAVYLCASRTYATGLYEQYFGPGTRLTVT.

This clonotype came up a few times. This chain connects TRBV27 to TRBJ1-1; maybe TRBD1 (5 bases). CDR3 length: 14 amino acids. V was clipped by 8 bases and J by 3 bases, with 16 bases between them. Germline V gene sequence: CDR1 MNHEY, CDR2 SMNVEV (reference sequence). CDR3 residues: CASVLRRGDTEAFF. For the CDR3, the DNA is TGTGCCAGCGTTTTACGTCGGGGCGACACTGAAGCTTTCTTT.

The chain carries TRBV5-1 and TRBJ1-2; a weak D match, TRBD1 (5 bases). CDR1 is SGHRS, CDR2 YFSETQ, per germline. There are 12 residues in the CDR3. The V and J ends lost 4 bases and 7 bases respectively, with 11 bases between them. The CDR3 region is CASSAGDSGYTF. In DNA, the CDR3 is TGCGCCAGCAGCGCTGGGGACTCTGGCTACACCTTC.

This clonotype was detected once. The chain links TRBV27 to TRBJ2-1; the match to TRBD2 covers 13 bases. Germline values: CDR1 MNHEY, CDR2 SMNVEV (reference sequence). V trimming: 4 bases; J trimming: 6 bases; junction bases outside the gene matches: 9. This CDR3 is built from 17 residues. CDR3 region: CASSSTTSGRSVNEQFF. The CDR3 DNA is TGTGCCAGCAGTTCGACGACTAGCGGGAGGAGTGTCAATGAGCAGTTCTTC.

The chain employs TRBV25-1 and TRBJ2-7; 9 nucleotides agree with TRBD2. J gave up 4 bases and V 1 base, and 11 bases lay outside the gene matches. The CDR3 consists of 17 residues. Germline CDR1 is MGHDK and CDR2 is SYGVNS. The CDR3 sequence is CASSELTSGGTFYEQYF. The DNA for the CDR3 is TGTGCCAGCAGTGAATTGACTAGCGGAGGGACCTTTTACGAGCAGTACTTC.